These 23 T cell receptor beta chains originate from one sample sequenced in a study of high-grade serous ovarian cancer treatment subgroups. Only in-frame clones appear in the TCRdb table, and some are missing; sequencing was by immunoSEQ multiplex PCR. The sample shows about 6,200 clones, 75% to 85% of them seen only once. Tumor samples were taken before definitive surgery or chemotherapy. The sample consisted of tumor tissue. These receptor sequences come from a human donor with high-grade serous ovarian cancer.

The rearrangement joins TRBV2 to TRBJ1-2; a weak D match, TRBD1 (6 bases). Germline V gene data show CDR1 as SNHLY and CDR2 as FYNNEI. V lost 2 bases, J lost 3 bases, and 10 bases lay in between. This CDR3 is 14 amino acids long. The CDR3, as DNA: TGTGCCAGCAGTGAAATGGGGGCCGACTATGGCTACACCTTC. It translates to CASSEMGADYGYTF.

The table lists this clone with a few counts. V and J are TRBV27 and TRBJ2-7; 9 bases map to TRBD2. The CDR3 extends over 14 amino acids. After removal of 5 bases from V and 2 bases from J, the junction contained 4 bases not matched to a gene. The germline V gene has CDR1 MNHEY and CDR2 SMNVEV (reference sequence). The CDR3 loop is CASSPRGGTYEQYF. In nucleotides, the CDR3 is TGTGCCAGCAGTCCGCGGGGGGGGACCTACGAGCAGTACTTC.

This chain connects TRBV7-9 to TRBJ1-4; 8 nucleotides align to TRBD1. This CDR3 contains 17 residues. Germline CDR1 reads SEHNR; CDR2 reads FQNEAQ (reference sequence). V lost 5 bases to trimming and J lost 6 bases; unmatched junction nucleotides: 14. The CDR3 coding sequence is TGTGCCAGCAGCCCGAGGGGGACAGGTGTTCTTGATGAAAAACTGTTTTTT. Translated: CASSPRGTGVLDEKLFF.

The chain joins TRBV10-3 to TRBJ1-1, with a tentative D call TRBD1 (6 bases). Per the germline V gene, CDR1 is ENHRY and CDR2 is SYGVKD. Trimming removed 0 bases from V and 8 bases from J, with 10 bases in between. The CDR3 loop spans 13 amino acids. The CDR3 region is CAISESGAVEAFF. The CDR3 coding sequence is TGTGCCATCAGTGAGTCGGGGGCGGTCGAAGCTTTCTTT.

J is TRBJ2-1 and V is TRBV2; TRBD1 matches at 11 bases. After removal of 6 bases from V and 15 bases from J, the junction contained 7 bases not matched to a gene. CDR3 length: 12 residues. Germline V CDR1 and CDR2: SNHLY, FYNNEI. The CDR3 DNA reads TGTGCCAGCAGCCGGGACAGGGGGGGGACGTTCTTC. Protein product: CASSRDRGGTFF.

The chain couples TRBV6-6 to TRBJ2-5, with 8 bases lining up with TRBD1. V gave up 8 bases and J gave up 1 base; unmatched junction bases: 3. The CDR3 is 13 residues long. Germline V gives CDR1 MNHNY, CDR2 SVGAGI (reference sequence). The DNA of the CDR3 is TGTGCCAGCGGCGGACAGGGCCAAGAGACCCAGTACTTC. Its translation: CASGGQGQETQYF.

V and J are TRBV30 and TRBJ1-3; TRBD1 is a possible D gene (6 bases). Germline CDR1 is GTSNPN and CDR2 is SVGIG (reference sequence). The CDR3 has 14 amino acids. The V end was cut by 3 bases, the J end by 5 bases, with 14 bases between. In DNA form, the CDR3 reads TGTGCCTGGAGCCTAGGGGGGGCGCGAAACACCATATATTTT. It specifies CAWSLGGARNTIYF.

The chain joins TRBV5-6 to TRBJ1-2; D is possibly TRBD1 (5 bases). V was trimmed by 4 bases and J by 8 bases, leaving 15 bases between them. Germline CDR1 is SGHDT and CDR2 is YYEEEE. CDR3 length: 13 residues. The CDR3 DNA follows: TGTGCCAGCAGCCCAGAGCTGGAGGGGGGCTACACCTTC. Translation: CASSPELEGGYTF.

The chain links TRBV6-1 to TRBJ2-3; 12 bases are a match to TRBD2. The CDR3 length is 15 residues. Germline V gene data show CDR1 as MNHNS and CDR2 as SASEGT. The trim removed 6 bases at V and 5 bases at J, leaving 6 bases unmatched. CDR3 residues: CASSRLAGAGDTQYF. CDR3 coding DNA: TGTGCCAGCAGCCGACTAGCGGGAGCAGGAGATACGCAGTATTTT.

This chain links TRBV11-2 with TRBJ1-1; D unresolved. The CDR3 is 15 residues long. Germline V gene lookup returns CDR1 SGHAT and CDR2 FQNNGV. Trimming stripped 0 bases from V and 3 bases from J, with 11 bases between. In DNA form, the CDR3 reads TGTGCCAGCAGCTTAGAGTCAGGAATCTACACTGAAGCTTTCTTT. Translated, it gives CASSLESGIYTEAFF.

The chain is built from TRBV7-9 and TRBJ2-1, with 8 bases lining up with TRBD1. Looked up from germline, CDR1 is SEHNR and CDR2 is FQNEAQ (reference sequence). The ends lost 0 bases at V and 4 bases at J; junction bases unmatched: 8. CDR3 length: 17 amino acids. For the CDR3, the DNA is TGTGCCAGCAGCTTAGCGGGGACAGGTGAACTTTACAATGAGCAGTTCTTC. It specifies CASSLAGTGELYNEQFF.

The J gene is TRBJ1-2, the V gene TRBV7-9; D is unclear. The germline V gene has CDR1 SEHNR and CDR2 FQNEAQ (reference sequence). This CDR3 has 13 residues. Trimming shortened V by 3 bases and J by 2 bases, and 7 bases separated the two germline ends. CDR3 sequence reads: CASSFESNYGYTF. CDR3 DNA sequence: TGTGCCAGCAGCTTCGAGAGCAACTATGGCTACACCTTC.

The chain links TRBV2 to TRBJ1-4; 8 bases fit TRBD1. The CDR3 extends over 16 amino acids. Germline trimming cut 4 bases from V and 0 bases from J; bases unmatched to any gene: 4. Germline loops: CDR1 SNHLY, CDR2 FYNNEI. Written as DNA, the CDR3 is TGTGCCAGCAGTGGGACAGGGACTTCAACTAATGAAAAACTGTTTTTT. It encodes CASSGTGTSTNEKLFF.

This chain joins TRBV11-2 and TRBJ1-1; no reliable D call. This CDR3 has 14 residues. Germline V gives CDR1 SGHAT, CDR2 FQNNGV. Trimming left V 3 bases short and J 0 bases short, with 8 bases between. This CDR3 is CASSLDLLNTEAFF. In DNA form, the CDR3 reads TGTGCCAGCAGCTTGGATTTACTGAACACTGAAGCTTTCTTT.

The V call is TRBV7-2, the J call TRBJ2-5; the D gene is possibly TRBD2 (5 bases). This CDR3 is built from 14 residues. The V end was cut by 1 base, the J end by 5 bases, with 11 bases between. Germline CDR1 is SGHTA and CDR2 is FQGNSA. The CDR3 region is CASSLELVGETQYF. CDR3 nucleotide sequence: TGTGCCAGCAGCTTAGAACTAGTAGGGGAGACCCAGTACTTC. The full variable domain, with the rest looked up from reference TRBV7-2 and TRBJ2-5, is GAGVSQSPSNKVTEKGKDVELRCDPISGHTALYWYRQSLGQGLEFLIYFQGNSAPDKSGLPSDRFSAERTGGSVSTLTIQRTQQEDSAVYLCASSLELVGETQYFGPGTRLLVL.

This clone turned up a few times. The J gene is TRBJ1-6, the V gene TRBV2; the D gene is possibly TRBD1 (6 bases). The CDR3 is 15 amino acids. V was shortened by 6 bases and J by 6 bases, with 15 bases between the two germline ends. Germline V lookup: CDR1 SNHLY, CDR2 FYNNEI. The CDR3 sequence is CASRTTGGSNSPLHF. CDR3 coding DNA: TGTGCCAGCAGGACGACAGGCGGGAGTAATTCACCCCTCCACTTT.

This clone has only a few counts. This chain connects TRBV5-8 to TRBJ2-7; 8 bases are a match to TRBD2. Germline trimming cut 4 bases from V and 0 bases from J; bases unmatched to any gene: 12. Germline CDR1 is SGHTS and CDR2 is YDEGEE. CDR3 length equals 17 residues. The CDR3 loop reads CASSPPGRGRSSYEQYF. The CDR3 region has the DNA TGTGCCAGCAGCCCCCCCGGGAGGGGCCGAAGCTCCTACGAGCAGTACTTC.

The CDR3 bases are TGTGCCAGCAGTCCTCTAAGGGGGCTAAGGTATACTGAAGCTTTCTTT. This encodes CASSPLRGLRYTEAFF. The J gene is TRBJ1-1, the V gene TRBV28; 7 bases align to TRBD1. The CDR3 has 16 residues. Germline CDR1 MDHEN, CDR2 SYDVKM. V trimming: 5 bases; J trimming: 5 bases; junction bases outside the gene matches: 14.

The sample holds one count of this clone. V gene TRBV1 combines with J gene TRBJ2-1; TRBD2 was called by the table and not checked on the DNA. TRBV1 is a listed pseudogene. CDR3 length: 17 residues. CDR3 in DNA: TGCACCAGCAGCCAAAGGGGGCGGCTAGCGGGGCACAATGAGCAGTTCTTC. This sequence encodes CTSSQRGRLAGHNEQFF.

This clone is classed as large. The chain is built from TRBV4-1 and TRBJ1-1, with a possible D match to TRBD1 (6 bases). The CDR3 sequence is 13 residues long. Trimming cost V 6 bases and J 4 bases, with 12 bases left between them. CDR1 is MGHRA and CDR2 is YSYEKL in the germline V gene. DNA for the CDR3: TGCGCCAGCAGTTCGACAGGACTCACTGAAGCTTTCTTT. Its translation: CASSSTGLTEAFF.

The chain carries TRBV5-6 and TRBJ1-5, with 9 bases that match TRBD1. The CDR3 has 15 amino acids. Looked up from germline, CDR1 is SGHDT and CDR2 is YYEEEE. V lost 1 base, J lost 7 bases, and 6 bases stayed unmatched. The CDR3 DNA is TGTGCCAGCAGCTTGAGGGACAGGGTGGTCCAGCCCCAGCATTTT. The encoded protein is CASSLRDRVVQPQHF.

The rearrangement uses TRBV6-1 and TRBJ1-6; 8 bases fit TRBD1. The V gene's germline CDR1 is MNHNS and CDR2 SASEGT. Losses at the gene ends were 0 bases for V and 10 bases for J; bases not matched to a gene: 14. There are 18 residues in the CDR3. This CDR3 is CASSEAGTGFGFGSPLHF. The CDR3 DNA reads TGTGCCAGCAGTGAAGCGGGGACAGGATTCGGGTTTGGGTCACCCCTCCACTTT.

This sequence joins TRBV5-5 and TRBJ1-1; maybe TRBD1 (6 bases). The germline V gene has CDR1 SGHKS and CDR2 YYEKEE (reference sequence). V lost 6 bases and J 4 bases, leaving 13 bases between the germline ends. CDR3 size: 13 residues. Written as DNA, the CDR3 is TGTGCCAGCACCCTAACAGGGCCCACTGAAGCTTTCTTT. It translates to CASTLTGPTEAFF.